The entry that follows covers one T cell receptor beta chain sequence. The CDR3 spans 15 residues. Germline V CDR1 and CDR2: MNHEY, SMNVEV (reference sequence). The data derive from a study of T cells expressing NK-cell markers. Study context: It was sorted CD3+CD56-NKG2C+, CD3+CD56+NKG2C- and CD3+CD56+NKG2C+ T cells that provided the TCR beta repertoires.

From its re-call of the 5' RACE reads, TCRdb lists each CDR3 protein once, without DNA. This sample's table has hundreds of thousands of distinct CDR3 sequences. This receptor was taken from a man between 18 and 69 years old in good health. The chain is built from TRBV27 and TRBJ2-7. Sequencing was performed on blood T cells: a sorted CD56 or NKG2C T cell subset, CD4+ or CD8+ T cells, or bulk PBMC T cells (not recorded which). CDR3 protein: CASSLLDRSSYEQYF.